This T cell receptor beta chain stems from a study of cytomegalovirus exposure and HLA in healthy donors. General study points: It was shown in a later analysis that HLA-associated TCR beta chains were more clonally expanded than other, equally common chains.

Comments on this clone: Antigen unknown.

There are 13 residues in the CDR3. The germline V gene has CDR1 SGHTA and CDR2 FQGNSA. The V end lost 4 bases, the J end lost 0 bases, and 5 bases lay between the germline ends. The PCR was carried out with 60 Vbeta primers and 13 Jbeta primers. Profiling relied on immunoSEQ multiplex PCR, and the TCRdb table lists in-frame clones only, not all of them. The sample includes 190,000 or so clones, 75% to 90% seen only once; the top ten take 6.5%. The V gene is TRBV7-2, the J gene TRBJ2-3; D is undetermined. Source material: PBMCs. The clonotype originates from a woman aged 45-59 years in good health and CMV-seropositive. The CDR3 coding sequence is TGTGCCAGCAGCTGGCCTAGCACAGATACGCAGTATTTT. It encodes CASSWPSTDTQYF.